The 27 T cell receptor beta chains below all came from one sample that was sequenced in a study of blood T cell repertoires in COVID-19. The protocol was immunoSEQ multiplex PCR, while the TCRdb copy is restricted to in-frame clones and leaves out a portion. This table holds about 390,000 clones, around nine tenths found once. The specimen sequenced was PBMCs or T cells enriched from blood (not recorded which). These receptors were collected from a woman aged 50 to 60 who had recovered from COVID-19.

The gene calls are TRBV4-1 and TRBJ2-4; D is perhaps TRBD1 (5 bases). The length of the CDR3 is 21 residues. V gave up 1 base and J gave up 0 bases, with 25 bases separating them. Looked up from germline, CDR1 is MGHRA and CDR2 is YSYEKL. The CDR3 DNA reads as TGCGCCAGCAGCCAAGGAAGACAGACGGATAACATTAGACTAGCCAAAAACATTCAGTACTTC. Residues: CASSQGRQTDNIRLAKNIQYF.

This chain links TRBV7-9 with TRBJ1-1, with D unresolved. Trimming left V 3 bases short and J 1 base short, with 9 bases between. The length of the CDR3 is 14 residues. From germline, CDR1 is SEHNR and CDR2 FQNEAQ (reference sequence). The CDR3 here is CASSLYSTNTEAFF. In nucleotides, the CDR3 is TGTGCCAGCAGCTTGTACAGCACGAACACTGAAGCTTTCTTT.

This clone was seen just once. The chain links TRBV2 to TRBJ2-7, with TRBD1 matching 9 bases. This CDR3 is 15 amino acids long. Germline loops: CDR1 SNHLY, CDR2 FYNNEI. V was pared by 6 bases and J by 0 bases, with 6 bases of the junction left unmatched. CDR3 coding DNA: TGTGCCAGCAGGGTGGACAGGGGCGTCTCCTACGAGCAGTACTTC. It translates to CASRVDRGVSYEQYF. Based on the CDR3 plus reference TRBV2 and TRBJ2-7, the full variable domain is EPEVTQTPSHQVTQMGQEVILRCVPISNHLYFYWYRQILGQKVEFLVSFYNNEISEKSEIFDDQFSVERPDGSNFTLKIRSTKLEDSAMYFCASRVDRGVSYEQYFGPGTRLTVT.

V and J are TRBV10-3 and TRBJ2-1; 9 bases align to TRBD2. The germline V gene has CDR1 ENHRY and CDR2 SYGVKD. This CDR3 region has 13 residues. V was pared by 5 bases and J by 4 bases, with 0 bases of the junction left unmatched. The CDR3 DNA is TGTGCCATCAGTAGCGGGGGGTACAATGAGCAGTTCTTC. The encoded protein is CAISSGGYNEQFF.

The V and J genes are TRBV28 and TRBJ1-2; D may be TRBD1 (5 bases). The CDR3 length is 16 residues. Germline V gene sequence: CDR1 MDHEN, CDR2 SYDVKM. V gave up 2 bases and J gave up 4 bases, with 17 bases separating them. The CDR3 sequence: CASSLKPGTRFYGYTF. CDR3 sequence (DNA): TGTGCCAGCAGTTTAAAGCCAGGGACTCGGTTCTATGGCTACACCTTC.

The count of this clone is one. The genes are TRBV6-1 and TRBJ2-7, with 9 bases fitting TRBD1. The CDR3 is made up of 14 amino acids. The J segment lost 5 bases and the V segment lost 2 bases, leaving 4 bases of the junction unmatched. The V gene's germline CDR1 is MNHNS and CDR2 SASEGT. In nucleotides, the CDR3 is TGTGCCAGCAGTGAACCGGGACAGGGAAACGAGCAGTACTTC. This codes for CASSEPGQGNEQYF.

CDR3 residues: CASSSESSYEQYF. In DNA form, the CDR3 reads TGCGCCAGCAGCTCGGAGAGTTCCTACGAGCAGTACTTC. The chain employs TRBV5-1 and TRBJ2-7; no clear D. Germline V gives CDR1 SGHRS, CDR2 YFSETQ. The length of the CDR3 is 13 residues. Trimming removed 3 bases at V and 1 base at J, with 8 bases between.

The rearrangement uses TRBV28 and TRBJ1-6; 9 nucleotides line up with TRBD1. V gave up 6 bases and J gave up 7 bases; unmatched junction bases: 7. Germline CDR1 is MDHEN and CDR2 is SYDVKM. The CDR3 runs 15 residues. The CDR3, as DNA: TGTGCCAGCAGGGAACAACAGGGGGCAAATTCACCCCTCCACTTT. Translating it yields CASREQQGANSPLHF. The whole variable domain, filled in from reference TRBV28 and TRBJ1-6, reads DVKVTQSSRYLVKRTGEKVFLECVQDMDHENMFWYRQDPGLGLRLIYFSYDVKMKEKGDIPEGYSVSREKKERFSLILESASTNQTSMYLCASREQQGANSPLHFGNGTRLTVT.

CDR3 amino acids: CAWSVGVDQPQHF. In nucleotides, the CDR3 is TGTGCCTGGAGTGTAGGGGTTGATCAGCCCCAGCATTTT. The chain carries TRBV30 and TRBJ1-5; D is possibly TRBD1 (5 bases). This CDR3 spans 13 amino acids. V was pared by 0 bases and J by 5 bases, with 8 bases between. Germline values: CDR1 GTSNPN, CDR2 SVGIG (reference sequence). Full variable domain (outside the CDR3, taken from reference TRBV30 and TRBJ1-5): SQTIHQWPATLVQPVGSPLSLECTVEGTSNPNLYWYRQAAGRGLQLLFYSVGIGQISSEVPQNLSASRPQDRQFILSSKKLLLSDSGFYLCAWSVGVDQPQHFGDGTRLSIL.

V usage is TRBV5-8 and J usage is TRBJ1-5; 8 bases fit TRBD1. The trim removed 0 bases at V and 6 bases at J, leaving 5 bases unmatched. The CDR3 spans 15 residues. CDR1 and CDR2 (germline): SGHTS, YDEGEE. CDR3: CASSLEDRVGQPQHF. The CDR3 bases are TGTGCCAGCAGCTTGGAGGACAGGGTGGGTCAGCCCCAGCATTTT. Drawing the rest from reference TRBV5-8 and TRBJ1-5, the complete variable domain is EAGVTQSPTHLIKTRGQQATLRCSPISGHTSVYWYQQALGLGLQFLLWYDEGEERNRGNFPPRFSGRQFPNYSSELNVNALELEDSALYLCASSLEDRVGQPQHFGDGTRLSIL.

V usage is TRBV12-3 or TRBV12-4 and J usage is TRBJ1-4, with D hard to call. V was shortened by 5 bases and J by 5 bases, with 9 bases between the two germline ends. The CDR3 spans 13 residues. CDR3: CASSEAPNEKLFF. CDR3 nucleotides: TGTGCCAGCAGTGAAGCCCCCAATGAAAAACTGTTTTTT.

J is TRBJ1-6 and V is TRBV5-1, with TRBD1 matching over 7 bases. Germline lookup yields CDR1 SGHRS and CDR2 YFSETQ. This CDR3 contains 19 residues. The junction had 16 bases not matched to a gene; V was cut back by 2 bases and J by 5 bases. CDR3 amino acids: CASSLNGPGQPTNNSPLHF. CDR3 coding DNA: TGCGCCAGCAGCTTAAATGGGCCGGGACAGCCGACAAATAATTCACCCCTCCACTTT.

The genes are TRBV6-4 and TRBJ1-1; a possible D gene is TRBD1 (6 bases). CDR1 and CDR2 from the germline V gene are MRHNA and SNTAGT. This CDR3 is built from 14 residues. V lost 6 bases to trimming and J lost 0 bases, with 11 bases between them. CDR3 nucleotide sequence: TGTGCCAGCAGACGGACAGCGTTGAACACTGAAGCTTTCTTT. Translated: CASRRTALNTEAFF.

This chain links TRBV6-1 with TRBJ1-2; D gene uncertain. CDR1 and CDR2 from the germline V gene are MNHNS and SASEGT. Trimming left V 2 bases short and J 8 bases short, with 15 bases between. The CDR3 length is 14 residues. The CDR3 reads CASSEFASTGGYTF. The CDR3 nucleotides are TGTGCCAGCAGTGAATTTGCCTCTACGGGGGGCTACACCTTC.

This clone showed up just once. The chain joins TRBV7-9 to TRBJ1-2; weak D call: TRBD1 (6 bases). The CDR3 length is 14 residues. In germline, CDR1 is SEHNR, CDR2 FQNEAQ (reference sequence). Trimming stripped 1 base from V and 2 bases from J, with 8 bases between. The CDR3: CASSLGTANYGYTF. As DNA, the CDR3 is TGTGCCAGCAGCTTAGGGACAGCCAACTATGGCTACACCTTC. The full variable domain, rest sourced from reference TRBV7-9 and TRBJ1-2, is DTGVSQNPRHKITKRGQNVTFRCDPISEHNRLYWYRQTLGQGPEFLTYFQNEAQLEKSRLLSDRFSAERPKGSFSTLEIQRTEQGDSAMYLCASSLGTANYGYTFGSGTRLTVV.

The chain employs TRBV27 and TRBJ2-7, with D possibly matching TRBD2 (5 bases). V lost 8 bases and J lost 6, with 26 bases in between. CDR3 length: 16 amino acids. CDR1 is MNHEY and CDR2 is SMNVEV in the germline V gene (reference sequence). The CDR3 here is CASRTFGRGRDSEQYF. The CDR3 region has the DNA TGTGCCAGCCGCACCTTCGGACGAGGACGGGATAGCGAGCAGTACTTC.

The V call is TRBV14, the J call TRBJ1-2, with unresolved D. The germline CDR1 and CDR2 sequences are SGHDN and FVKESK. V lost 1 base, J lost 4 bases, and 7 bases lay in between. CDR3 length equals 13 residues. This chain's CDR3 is CASSQGQFYGYTF. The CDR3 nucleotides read TGTGCCAGCAGCCAAGGGCAGTTCTATGGCTACACCTTC. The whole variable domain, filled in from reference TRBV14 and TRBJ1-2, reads EAGVTQFPSHSVIEKGQTVTLRCDPISGHDNLYWYRRVMGKEIKFLLHFVKESKQDESGMPNNRFLAERTGGTYSTLKVQPAELEDSGVYFCASSQGQFYGYTFGSGTRLTVV.

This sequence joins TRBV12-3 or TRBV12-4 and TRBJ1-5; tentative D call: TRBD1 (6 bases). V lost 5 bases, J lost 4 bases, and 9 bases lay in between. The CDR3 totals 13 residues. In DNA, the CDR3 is TGTGCCAGCAGTCCAGGGGAGAATCAGCCCCAGCATTTT. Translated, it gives CASSPGENQPQHF.

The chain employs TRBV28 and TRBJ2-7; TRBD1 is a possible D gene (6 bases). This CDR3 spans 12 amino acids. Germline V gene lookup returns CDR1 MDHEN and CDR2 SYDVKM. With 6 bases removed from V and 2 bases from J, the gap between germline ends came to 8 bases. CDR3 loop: CASSRGPYEQYF. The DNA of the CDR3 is TGTGCCAGCAGCAGGGGACCCTACGAGCAGTACTTC. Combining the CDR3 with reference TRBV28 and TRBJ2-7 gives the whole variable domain DVKVTQSSRYLVKRTGEKVFLECVQDMDHENMFWYRQDPGLGLRLIYFSYDVKMKEKGDIPEGYSVSREKKERFSLILESASTNQTSMYLCASSRGPYEQYFGPGTRLTVT.

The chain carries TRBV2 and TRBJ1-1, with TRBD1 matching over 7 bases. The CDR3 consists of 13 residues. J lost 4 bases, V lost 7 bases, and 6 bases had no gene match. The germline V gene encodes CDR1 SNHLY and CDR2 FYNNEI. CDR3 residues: CASKTGEATEAFF. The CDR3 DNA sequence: TGTGCCAGCAAAACAGGGGAGGCCACTGAAGCTTTCTTT.

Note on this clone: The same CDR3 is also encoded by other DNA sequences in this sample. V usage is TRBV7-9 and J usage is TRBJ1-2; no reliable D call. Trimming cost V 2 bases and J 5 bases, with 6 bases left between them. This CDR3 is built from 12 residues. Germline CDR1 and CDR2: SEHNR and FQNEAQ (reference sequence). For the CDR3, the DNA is TGTGCCAGCAGCTTAACGGGGTATGGCTACACCTTC. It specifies CASSLTGYGYTF.

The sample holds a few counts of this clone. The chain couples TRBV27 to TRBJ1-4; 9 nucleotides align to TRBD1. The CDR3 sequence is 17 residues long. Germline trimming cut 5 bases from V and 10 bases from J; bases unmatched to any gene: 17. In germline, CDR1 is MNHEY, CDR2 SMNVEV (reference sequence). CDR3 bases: TGTGCCAGCAGTCTAACCGGGACAGGGACCCTATCCGGAAAACTGTTTTTT. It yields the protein CASSLTGTGTLSGKLFF.

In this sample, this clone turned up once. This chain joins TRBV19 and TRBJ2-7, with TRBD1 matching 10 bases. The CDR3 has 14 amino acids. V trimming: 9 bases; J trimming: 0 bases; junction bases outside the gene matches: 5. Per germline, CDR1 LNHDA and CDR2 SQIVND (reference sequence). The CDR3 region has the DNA TGTGCCAGCTCCGGGACAGGGGACTCCTACGAGCAGTACTTC. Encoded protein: CASSGTGDSYEQYF.

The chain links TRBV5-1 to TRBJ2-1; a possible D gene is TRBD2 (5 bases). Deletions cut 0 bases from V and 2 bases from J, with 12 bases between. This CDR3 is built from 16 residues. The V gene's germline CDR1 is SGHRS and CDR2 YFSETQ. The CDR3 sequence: CASSLERVVTYNEQFF. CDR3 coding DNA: TGCGCCAGCAGCTTGGAGAGGGTCGTCACCTACAATGAGCAGTTCTTC.

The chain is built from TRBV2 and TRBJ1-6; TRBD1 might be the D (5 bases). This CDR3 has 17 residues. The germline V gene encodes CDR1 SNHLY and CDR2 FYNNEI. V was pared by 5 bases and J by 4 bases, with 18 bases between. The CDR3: CASSTTADSHYNSPLHF. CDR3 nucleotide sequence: TGTGCCAGCAGTACAACCGCTGACAGCCATTATAATTCACCCCTCCACTTT.

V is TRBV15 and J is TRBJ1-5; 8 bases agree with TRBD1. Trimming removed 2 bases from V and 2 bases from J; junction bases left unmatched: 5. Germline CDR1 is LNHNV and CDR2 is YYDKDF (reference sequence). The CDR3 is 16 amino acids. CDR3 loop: CATSRSGGTGNQPQHF. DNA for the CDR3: TGTGCCACCAGCAGATCAGGGGGCACGGGCAATCAGCCCCAGCATTTT.

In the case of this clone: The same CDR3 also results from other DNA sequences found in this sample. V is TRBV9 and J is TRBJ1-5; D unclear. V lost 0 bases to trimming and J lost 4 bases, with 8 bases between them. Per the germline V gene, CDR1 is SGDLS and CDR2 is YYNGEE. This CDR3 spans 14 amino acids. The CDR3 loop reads CASSVDGSNQPQHF. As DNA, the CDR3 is TGTGCCAGCAGCGTAGATGGCAGTAATCAGCCCCAGCATTTT.